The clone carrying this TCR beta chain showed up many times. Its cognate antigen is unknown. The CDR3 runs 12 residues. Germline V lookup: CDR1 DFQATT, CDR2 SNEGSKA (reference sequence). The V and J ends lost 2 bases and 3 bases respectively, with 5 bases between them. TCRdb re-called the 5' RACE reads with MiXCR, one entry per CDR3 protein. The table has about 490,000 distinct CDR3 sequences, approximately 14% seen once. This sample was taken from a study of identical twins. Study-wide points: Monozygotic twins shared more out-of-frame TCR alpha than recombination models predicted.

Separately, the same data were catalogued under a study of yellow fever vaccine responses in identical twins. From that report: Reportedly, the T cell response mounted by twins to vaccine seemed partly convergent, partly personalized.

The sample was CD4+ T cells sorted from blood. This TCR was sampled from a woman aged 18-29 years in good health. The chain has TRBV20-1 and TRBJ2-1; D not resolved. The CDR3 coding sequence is TGCAGTGCTAGACTGGTCTACAATGAGCAGTTCTTC. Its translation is CSARLVYNEQFF.